The 21 T cell receptor beta chains listed next were all sequenced from one sample in a study of cytomegalovirus exposure and HLA in healthy donors. The study ran its PCR with 60 Vbeta and 13 Jbeta primers. The method was immunoSEQ multiplex PCR; TCRdb's version includes in-frame clones alone and lacks a portion of them. Of 150,000 to 200,000 clones in the sample, roughly 80% are singletons; the top ten hold 3.8%. What was sequenced was PBMCs. These TCRs come from a man in his forties or fifties in good health and CMV-seronegative.

This clone was picked up a small number of times. The chain links TRBV7-8 to TRBJ1-5; D is perhaps TRBD1 (5 bases). Trimming removed 2 bases from V and 7 bases from J, with 21 bases in between. The CDR3 is 17 amino acids. CDR1 and CDR2 from the germline V gene are SGHVS and FQNEAQ. CDR3 coding DNA: TGTGCCAGCAGCTTATCTGGAGGGGCAGCTATTATCCAGCCCCAGCATTTT. It specifies CASSLSGGAAIIQPQHF.

This chain joins TRBV4-3 and TRBJ2-5, with D hard to call. From germline, CDR1 is LGHNA and CDR2 YSLEER. The V end was cut by 0 bases, the J end by 4 bases, with 6 bases between. The CDR3 is 13 amino acids. CDR3 amino acids: CASSQETGETQYF. The CDR3 region has the DNA TGCGCCAGCAGCCAAGAGACGGGAGAGACCCAGTACTTC.

The chain uses TRBV11-2 and TRBJ1-2, with TRBD1 matching 8 bases. The CDR3 is 19 amino acids. With 6 bases clipped from V and 7 bases from J, the junction kept 25 bases outside the gene matches. The germline V gene has CDR1 SGHAT and CDR2 FQNNGV. The CDR3 is CASRRPGRGRGYVDRGYTF. The CDR3 bases are TGTGCCAGCAGGCGACCGGGCAGGGGGCGCGGATATGTTGATCGTGGCTACACCTTC.

As for this clone: The germline gene is not matched at one end of the junction; a read error may be the cause. The J gene is TRBJ2-7, the V gene TRBV6-5, with TRBD2 matching 7 bases. The CDR3 consists of 11 residues. CDR1 MNHEY and CDR2 SVGAGI come from the germline V gene. CDR3: CASSIGGGLVF. The DNA for the CDR3 is TGTGCCAGCAGTATCGGCGGGGGATTAGTCTTC.

The rearrangement uses TRBV27 and TRBJ2-7; 12 nucleotides match TRBD2. The CDR3 totals 15 residues. The V and J ends lost 5 bases and 5 bases, in that order; junction bases with no gene match: 7. The germline V gene encodes CDR1 MNHEY and CDR2 SMNVEV (reference sequence). CDR3 sequence (DNA): TGTGCCAGCAGTATCCTAGCGGGGGGGCACGACGAGCAGTACTTC. Translating gives CASSILAGGHDEQYF.

The chain joins TRBV27 to TRBJ1-1, with unresolved D. CDR1 and CDR2 (germline): MNHEY, SMNVEV (reference sequence). Trimming removed 0 bases at V and 0 bases at J, with 8 bases between. The CDR3 totals 15 residues. As DNA, the CDR3 is TGTGCCAGCAGTTTATCTGAGGGCCTGAACACTGAAGCTTTCTTT. This codes for CASSLSEGLNTEAFF.

V gene TRBV4-3 combines with J gene TRBJ1-1, with D tentatively TRBD1 (6 bases). CDR1 is LGHNA, CDR2 YSLEER, per germline. This CDR3 contains 14 residues. V was cut by 3 bases and J by 9 bases, with 17 bases left in between. CDR3 sequence reads: CASSQDTPGGQAFF. CDR3 nucleotide sequence: TGCGCCAGCAGCCAGGATACCCCGGGGGGGCAAGCTTTCTTT.

This sequence joins TRBV15 and TRBJ2-5; D is ambiguous. Germline-derived CDR1 and CDR2 are LNHNV and YYDKDF (reference sequence). The CDR3 runs 16 residues. The ends were cut back, 5 bases at V and 3 bases at J, with 19 bases in the middle. The CDR3 region is CATSQGEYLVKETQYF. Here the CDR3 DNA reads TGTGCCACCAGCCAAGGAGAGTATTTAGTGAAAGAGACCCAGTACTTC. The variable domain in full, completed from reference TRBV15 and TRBJ2-5, reads DAMVIQNPRYQVTQFGKPVTLSCSQTLNHNVMYWYQQKSSQAPKLLFHYYDKDFNNEADTPDNFQSRRPNTSFCFLDIRSPGLGDTAMYLCATSQGEYLVKETQYFGPGTRLLVL.

J is TRBJ1-1 and V is TRBV9, with D possibly matching TRBD1 (5 bases). CDR1 is SGDLS, CDR2 YYNGEE, per germline. This CDR3 region has 15 residues. Trimming took off 3 bases at V and 0 bases at J, with 12 bases between the two ends. The CDR3 coding sequence is TGTGCCAGCAGCGGACCAGGGATCATGAACACTGAAGCTTTCTTT. This gives the protein CASSGPGIMNTEAFF.

This clone was seen only a few times. The J gene is TRBJ2-7, the V gene TRBV30; TRBD1 might be the D (6 bases). Germline-derived CDR1 and CDR2 are GTSNPN and SVGIG (reference sequence). The V and J ends lost 2 bases and 5 bases respectively, with 16 bases between them. The CDR3 consists of 14 residues. CDR3 DNA: TGTGCCTGGAGTCGGCAGGGGTCCCCCCACGAGCAGTACTTC. Translation gives CAWSRQGSPHEQYF.

The chain joins TRBV6-5 to TRBJ1-6; tentatively, D is TRBD1 (5 bases). V was trimmed by 3 bases and J by 10 bases, leaving 13 bases between them. The germline V gene has CDR1 MNHEY and CDR2 SVGAGI. The CDR3 is 14 residues long. The CDR3 DNA follows: TGTGCCAGCAGTTATCTGCAGGGAGGATCACCCCTCCACTTT. Protein: CASSYLQGGSPLHF.

The J gene is TRBJ2-5, the V gene TRBV7-2; TRBD1 is a possible D gene (6 bases). The CDR3 covers 16 residues. Trimming pared 3 bases from V and 0 bases from J, leaving 14 bases between. Germline V gives CDR1 SGHTA, CDR2 FQGNSA. The CDR3 region is CASSFPGQRYQETQYF. DNA for the CDR3: TGTGCCAGCAGCTTTCCGGGACAAAGGTACCAAGAGACCCAGTACTTC.

The chain is built from TRBV5-6 and TRBJ1-5; no clear D gene. Germline V CDR1 and CDR2: SGHDT, YYEEEE. This CDR3 is built from 16 residues. V was trimmed by 4 bases and J by 2 bases, leaving 16 bases between them. The CDR3 loop is CASSTGTWARNQPQHF. The CDR3 DNA is TGTGCCAGCAGCACCGGAACTTGGGCGCGCAATCAGCCCCAGCATTTT.

The V and J genes are TRBV4-1 and TRBJ2-1; tentative D call: TRBD2 (6 bases). Per germline, CDR1 MGHRA and CDR2 YSYEKL. The CDR3 has 16 residues. Trimming removed 3 bases at V and 4 bases at J, with 16 bases between. The CDR3 sequence: CASSHALAGRYNEQFF. The DNA for the CDR3 is TGCGCCAGCAGCCATGCCTTGGCGGGAAGATACAATGAGCAGTTCTTC.

The chain employs TRBV10-2 and TRBJ2-7; D not certain. This CDR3 spans 11 amino acids. Deletions cut 6 bases from V and 3 bases from J, with 6 bases between. Germline V gene lookup returns CDR1 WSHSY and CDR2 SAAADI. The CDR3 coding sequence is TGCGCCAGCAGCGCTAGCTACGAGCAGTACTTC. Protein product: CASSASYEQYF.

The V call is TRBV7-9, the J call TRBJ2-3; 8 positions match TRBD1. Germline loops: CDR1 SEHNR, CDR2 FQNEAQ (reference sequence). The CDR3 runs 14 residues. V trimming: 4 bases; J trimming: 4 bases; junction bases outside the gene matches: 4. The CDR3: CASSSTGGADTQYF. The CDR3 DNA follows: TGTGCCAGCAGCTCCACAGGGGGAGCAGATACGCAGTATTTT.

This chain connects TRBV5-1 to TRBJ2-1; 9 bases map to TRBD1. The CDR3 spans 13 residues. J lost 6 bases, V lost 4 bases, and 2 bases had no gene match. The germline gives CDR1 SGHRS, CDR2 YFSETQ. The CDR3 nucleotides are TGCGCCAGCAGCACGGACAGGGGCAATGAGCAGTTCTTC. Encoded protein: CASSTDRGNEQFF.

This clone was observed a single time. The identical CDR3 is also encoded by other nucleotide sequences in the sample. The chain couples TRBV7-2 to TRBJ1-5; D possibly corresponds to TRBD1 (6 bases). The CDR3 sequence is 14 residues long. The germline CDR1 and CDR2 sequences are SGHTA and FQGNSA. The V end was cut by 5 bases, the J end by 4 bases, with 12 bases between. In DNA, the CDR3 is TGTGCCAGCAGCCTCGACAGGACGAATCAGCCCCAGCATTTT. Protein: CASSLDRTNQPQHF. Full variable domain (remainder filled in from reference TRBV7-2 and TRBJ1-5): GAGVSQSPSNKVTEKGKDVELRCDPISGHTALYWYRQSLGQGLEFLIYFQGNSAPDKSGLPSDRFSAERTGGSVSTLTIQRTQQEDSAVYLCASSLDRTNQPQHFGDGTRLSIL.

V is TRBV10-1 and J is TRBJ1-2; D perhaps matches TRBD1 (5 bases). V was clipped by 0 bases and J by 3 bases, with 17 bases between them. CDR1 is WNHNN, CDR2 SYGVQD, per germline (reference sequence). This CDR3 region has 17 residues. The CDR3 bases are TGCGCCAGCAGTGAGTCGCAGGGCCACCCACAATACTATGGCTACACCTTC. Protein sequence: CASSESQGHPQYYGYTF.

The chain links TRBV7-7 to TRBJ1-5; TRBD1 might be the D (6 bases). Deletions cut 5 bases from V and 6 bases from J, with 11 bases between. The CDR3 sequence is 13 residues long. The germline V gene has CDR1 SSHAT and CDR2 FNYEAQ (reference sequence). Written as DNA, the CDR3 is TGTGCCAGCAGCGGGGGCTTAGGTCAGCCCCAGCATTTT. Amino acid sequence: CASSGGLGQPQHF. The entire variable domain, with the rest obtained from reference TRBV7-7 and TRBJ1-5, is as follows: GAGVSQSPRYKVTKRGQDVTLRCDPISSHATLYWYQQALGQGPEFLTYFNYEAQPDKSGLPSDRFSAERPEGSISTLTIQRTEQRDSAMYRCASSGGLGQPQHFGDGTRLSIL.

Comment on this clone: A read error may account for a junction end that differs from germline. The sample contains more than one DNA sequence encoding this CDR3. The chain is built from TRBV7-9 and TRBJ2-2, with 8 bases lining up with TRBD1. The CDR3 is 14 residues long. Germline assignment: CDR1 SEHNR and CDR2 FQNEAQ (reference sequence). The CDR3 is CASGGTGNTGELFF. CDR3 sequence (DNA): TGCGCCAGCGGTGGGACAGGGAACACCGGGGAGCTGTTTTTT.